The 26 T cell receptor beta chains listed next were all sequenced from one sample in a study of blood T cells in healthy people across ages. The use of a sample-barcoded 5' primer and a J-beta primer mix characterized a second PCR of 7 to 11 cycles. One entry per CDR3 protein results from TCRdb running MiXCR on the 5' RACE reads. The profile shows 1.5 million to 2 million distinct CDR3 sequences, 40% to 55% of them singletons. Input material: blood. The origin of the receptors is a woman aged 35 to 49 in good health.

The rearrangement joins TRBV7-2 to TRBJ2-1; D gene uncertain. Germline V gene sequence: CDR1 SGHTA, CDR2 FQGNSA. The CDR3 is 14 amino acids. Trimming pared 2 bases from V and 6 bases from J, leaving 11 bases between. For the CDR3, the DNA is TGTGCCAGCAGCTTAAGGGTCCCGAGCAATGAGCAGTTCTTC. This gives the protein CASSLRVPSNEQFF.

This chain links TRBV20-1 with TRBJ1-1; 7 nucleotides agree with TRBD1. V lost 4 bases, J lost 4 bases, and 6 bases stayed unmatched. The CDR3 spans 13 residues. CDR1 is DFQATT and CDR2 is SNEGSKA in the germline V gene (reference sequence). The CDR3: CSATPAGGTEAFF. The CDR3 region has the DNA TGCAGTGCTACGCCGGCAGGGGGCACTGAAGCTTTCTTT.

This clonotype has only a few counts. The CDR3 loop is CASSQVSGSSFGDTQYF. The DNA of the CDR3 is TGCGCCAGCAGCCAAGTCTCCGGGTCCTCGTTTGGAGATACGCAGTATTTT. The V gene is TRBV4-3, the J gene TRBJ2-3, with unresolved D. The CDR3 sequence is 17 residues long. Trimming left V 1 base short and J 5 bases short, with 19 bases between. Germline lookup yields CDR1 LGHNA and CDR2 YSLEER.

This clonotype was picked up a small number of times. The genes are TRBV7-8 and TRBJ2-3; D perhaps matches TRBD1 (5 bases). The CDR3 is 14 residues long. Trimming pared 4 bases from V and 8 bases from J, leaving 16 bases between. From germline, CDR1 is SGHVS and CDR2 FQNEAQ. The CDR3 nucleotides read TGTGCCAGCAGCTCCATAGGGGATTCTGGTACGCAGTATTTT. This sequence encodes CASSSIGDSGTQYF. Using reference TRBV7-8 and TRBJ2-3 for the parts outside the CDR3, the full variable domain is GAGVSQSPRYKVAKRGQDVALRCDPISGHVSLFWYQQALGQGPEFLTYFQNEAQLDKSGLPSDRFFAERPEGSVSTLKIQRTQQEDSAVYLCASSSIGDSGTQYFGPGTRLTVL.

As concerns this clonotype: The junction departs from the called germline gene at one end, perhaps through a read error. CDR3 in amino acids: CSADTYGLAQETQHF. In DNA, the CDR3 is TGCAGTGCCGATACCTATGGGCTAGCGCAAGAGACCCAGCACTTC. The chain is built from TRBV20-1 and TRBJ2-5; tentatively, D is TRBD2 (6 bases). This CDR3 comprises 15 residues. The V gene's germline CDR1 is DFQATT and CDR2 SNEGSKA (reference sequence).

This clonotype was picked up a small number of times. The CDR3 region is CASSQVTGPSGWANVLTF. The CDR3 nucleotides are TGCGCCAGCAGCCAAGTTACAGGCCCCTCTGGTTGGGCCAACGTCCTGACTTTC. The J gene is TRBJ2-6, the V gene TRBV4-3; D is perhaps TRBD1 (5 bases). Trimming removed 1 base at V and 5 bases at J, with 18 bases between. Germline V gives CDR1 LGHNA, CDR2 YSLEER. This CDR3 has 18 residues.

V and J are TRBV10-3 and TRBJ2-3; 10 nucleotides match TRBD2. Unmatched junction bases numbered 3, after V lost 3 bases and J lost 3 bases. This CDR3 region has 15 residues. CDR1 is ENHRY, CDR2 SYGVKD, per germline. Here the CDR3 reads CAISDKGLATDTQYF. CDR3 coding DNA: TGTGCCATCAGTGACAAGGGACTAGCGACAGATACGCAGTATTTT.

The chain couples TRBV7-2 to TRBJ2-1, with 8 bases lining up with TRBD1. The J call may be wrong; the DNA end is better matched by TRBJ2-7. Per germline, CDR1 SGHTA and CDR2 FQGNSA. The CDR3 loop spans 15 amino acids. CDR3 protein: CASSSQGAIYNEQYF. CDR3 DNA sequence: TGTGCCAGCAGCTCTCAGGGGGCGATCTACAATGAGCAGTACTTC.

On this clonotype itself: The junction differs from germline at one of its ends, possibly a read error. CDR3 sequence: CTSSAGTDSSNHGYTF. DNA for the CDR3: TGTACCAGCAGCGCCGGGACAGACTCTTCTAACCATGGCTACACCTTC. The gene calls are TRBV14 and TRBJ1-2, with 7 bases fitting TRBD1. The CDR3 spans 16 residues. CDR1 and CDR2 from the germline V gene are SGHDN and FVKESK. Full variable domain (remainder filled in from reference TRBV14 and TRBJ1-2): EAGVTQFPSHSVIEKGQTVTLRCDPISGHDNLYWYRRVMGKEIKFLLHFVKESKQDESGMPNNRFLAERTGGTYSTLKVQPAELEDSGVYFCTSSAGTDSSNHGYTFGSGTRLTVV.

The chain recombines TRBV5-1 with TRBJ2-1; a possible D gene is TRBD2 (7 bases). V shed 2 bases and J shed 8 bases, with 23 bases lying between them. There are 17 residues in the CDR3. CDR1 and CDR2 from the germline V gene are SGHRS and YFSETQ. The DNA of the CDR3 is TGCGCCAGCAGCTTTCATGGGCTAGCGGACTCAGGGGATGAGCAGTTCTTC. Its protein is CASSFHGLADSGDEQFF.

V gene TRBV7-2 combines with J gene TRBJ2-4; 7 nucleotides agree with TRBD1. The assigned J gene may be wrong: the sequence end matches TRBJ2-7 better. Germline CDR1 is SGHTA and CDR2 is FQGNSA. This CDR3 region has 15 residues. The CDR3 DNA reads TGTGCCAGCAGCCCAGACAGGGCAAAACCCTACGAGCAGTACTTC. Its translation is CASSPDRAKPYEQYF.

This chain links TRBV7-2 with TRBJ2-3; no clear D gene. The V end lost 1 base, the J end lost 2 bases, and 10 bases lay between the germline ends. Germline loops: CDR1 SGHTA, CDR2 FQGNSA. This CDR3 is built from 15 residues. The CDR3 region is CASSLGSLVTDTQYF. The CDR3 nucleotides are TGTGCCAGCAGCTTAGGGTCCCTTGTCACAGATACGCAGTATTTT.

This rearrangement joins TRBV9 to TRBJ2-1; D uncertain. Germline V gene data show CDR1 as SGDLS and CDR2 as YYNGEE. CDR3 length: 13 residues. The ends were cut back, 4 bases at V and 7 bases at J, with 12 bases in the middle. CDR3: CASSPDPVNEQFF. In nucleotides, the CDR3 is TGTGCCAGCAGCCCCGATCCGGTAAATGAGCAGTTCTTC.

This chain connects TRBV28 to TRBJ2-2; 8 positions agree with TRBD1. Germline V gene lookup returns CDR1 MDHEN and CDR2 SYDVKM. The CDR3 spans 15 residues. J gave up 2 bases and V 6 bases, and 5 bases lay outside the gene matches. CDR3 in amino acids: CASRPGQVNTGELFF. The DNA for the CDR3 is TGTGCCAGCAGACCGGGACAGGTCAACACCGGGGAGCTGTTTTTT.

The chain uses TRBV20-1 and TRBJ2-5; 10 bases are a match to TRBD2. With 4 bases clipped from V and 1 base from J, the junction kept 6 bases outside the gene matches. The CDR3 runs to 15 residues. Looked up from germline, CDR1 is DFQATT and CDR2 is SNEGSKA (reference sequence). The CDR3 nucleotides are TGCAGTGCTACCCTCCTAGCGGGGGTCCAAGAGACCCAGTACTTC. Its protein product is CSATLLAGVQETQYF.

The V and J genes are TRBV9 and TRBJ2-1, with D possibly being TRBD2 (5 bases). The CDR3 totals 15 residues. The V and J ends lost 0 bases and 4 bases respectively, with 11 bases between them. Looked up from germline, CDR1 is SGDLS and CDR2 is YYNGEE. CDR3 in DNA: TGTGCCAGCAGCGTAGAGGACTTCTTATACAATGAGCAGTTCTTC. This translates into CASSVEDFLYNEQFF.

The V gene is TRBV21-1, the J gene TRBJ2-7; the listed D gene, TRBD1, was not tested against the DNA. TRBV21-1 is labeled a pseudogene. This CDR3 region has 13 residues. The DNA of the CDR3 is TGTGCCAGCGAACCCCGGGACCGGTACGAGCAGTACTTC. It translates to CASEPRDRYEQYF.

The chain uses TRBV14 and TRBJ2-3, with D possibly being TRBD1 or TRBD2 (6 bases each). The germline gives CDR1 SGHDN, CDR2 FVKESK. Trimming left V 8 bases short and J 2 bases short, with 14 bases between. The CDR3 has 14 residues. The CDR3 protein is CASSQGGLTDTQYF. In DNA, the CDR3 is TGTGCCAGCTCACAAGGGGGGCTCACAGATACGCAGTATTTT. The variable domain in full, completed from reference TRBV14 and TRBJ2-3, reads EAGVTQFPSHSVIEKGQTVTLRCDPISGHDNLYWYRRVMGKEIKFLLHFVKESKQDESGMPNNRFLAERTGGTYSTLKVQPAELEDSGVYFCASSQGGLTDTQYFGPGTRLTVL.

V is TRBV28 and J is TRBJ2-7; tentative D call: TRBD2 (5 bases). Trimming shortened V by 5 bases and J by 2 bases, and 10 bases separated the two germline ends. CDR1 MDHEN and CDR2 SYDVKM come from the germline V gene. The CDR3 contains 13 residues. In DNA form, the CDR3 reads TGTGCCAGCAGTGTTAGCGTCCCCTACGAGCAGTACTTC. It yields the protein CASSVSVPYEQYF.

The chain is built from TRBV7-9 and TRBJ1-6, with D possibly being TRBD1 (6 bases). The CDR3 extends over 18 amino acids. Germline CDR1 reads SEHNR; CDR2 reads FQNEAQ (reference sequence). Trimming took 2 bases from V and 5 from J, leaving 19 bases between them. The CDR3 region is CASSLIFGGRENNSPLHF. The CDR3 coding sequence is TGTGCCAGCAGCTTAATCTTTGGGGGCAGGGAGAATAATTCACCCCTCCACTTT. Combining the CDR3 with reference TRBV7-9 and TRBJ1-6 gives the whole variable domain DTGVSQNPRHKITKRGQNVTFRCDPISEHNRLYWYRQTLGQGPEFLTYFQNEAQLEKSRLLSDRFSAERPKGSFSTLEIQRTEQGDSAMYLCASSLIFGGRENNSPLHFGNGTRLTVT.

The chain has TRBV20-1 and TRBJ2-3; D might be TRBD1 (5 bases). This CDR3 is built from 14 residues. V lost 4 bases, J lost 2 bases, and 13 bases lay in between. The germline CDR1 and CDR2 sequences are DFQATT and SNEGSKA (reference sequence). CDR3 amino acids: CSAKQTVSTDTQYF. In DNA, the CDR3 is TGCAGTGCTAAGCAGACAGTATCCACAGATACGCAGTATTTT.

This chain uses TRBV5-1 with TRBJ2-1; TRBD2 aligns across 7 bases. Germline trimming cut 3 bases from V and 12 bases from J; bases unmatched to any gene: 6. The CDR3 has 12 residues. Per germline, CDR1 SGHRS and CDR2 YFSETQ. The CDR3 bases are TGCGCCAGCAGCTCGGCGGAGCGGGGGCAGTTCTTC. The encoded protein is CASSSAERGQFF.

This clonotype was seen a handful of times. J is TRBJ2-3 and V is TRBV7-3, with D maybe TRBD1 (5 bases). V was shortened by 5 bases and J by 3 bases, with 15 bases between the two germline ends. This CDR3 contains 15 residues. Germline loops: CDR1 SGHTA, CDR2 FQGTGA. CDR3 residues: CASSPQVKGTDTQYF. The DNA for the CDR3 is TGTGCCAGCAGCCCTCAGGTCAAGGGGACAGATACGCAGTATTTT.

This clonotype was counted between two and nine times. The V gene is TRBV5-1, the J gene TRBJ2-1; possibly TRBD1 for D (7 bases). The V gene lost 6 bases and the J gene lost 3 bases, with 22 bases spanning the gap. The CDR3 covers 17 residues. CDR1 is SGHRS and CDR2 is YFSETQ in the germline V gene. The CDR3 DNA reads as TGCGCCAGCACCGGGGGCCCCCAGGGGGTGGTCTACAATGAGCAGTTCTTC. This sequence encodes CASTGGPQGVVYNEQFF.

The J gene is TRBJ2-5, the V gene TRBV15; TRBD1 matches 9 bases. With 8 bases clipped from V and 3 bases from J, the junction kept 7 bases outside the gene matches. Germline V gene data show CDR1 as LNHNV and CDR2 as YYDKDF (reference sequence). The CDR3 runs 14 residues. This CDR3 is CATQTGGFEETQYF. The CDR3 DNA reads as TGTGCCACCCAAACAGGGGGCTTCGAAGAGACCCAGTACTTC.

A few counts support this clonotype. The V gene is TRBV20-1, the J gene TRBJ2-5; either TRBD1 or TRBD2 may fit D (5 bases each). The germline V and J ends were trimmed by 5 bases and 5 bases, with 15 bases remaining between them. The CDR3 covers 13 residues. The germline gives CDR1 DFQATT, CDR2 SNEGSKA (reference sequence). The CDR3 bases are TGCAGTGCTCCGTCGACAGAGGGCGAGACCCAGTACTTC. Translation gives CSAPSTEGETQYF.